This is a list of T cell receptor beta chains from one sample in a study of response to subunit inactivated influenza vaccine. Using its own MiXCR run on the RT-PCR reads, TCRdb lists one record per CDR3 protein. This sample carries around 520,000 distinct CDR3 sequences, roughly 23% of them seen once, and the ten largest clones take approximately 2%. The sequencing here drew on CD4+ T cells sorted from PBMCs, taken approximately 5 days after vaccination. These receptors all come from a man aged 50 to 60 who received an inactivated influenza vaccine. The CDR3 runs from the conserved cysteine through the conserved F or W. D genes are given only for firm matches. Clone size is not always given. Where it is, it says once, few, many or a class for expanded clones.

16,.,TRBJ2-6,TRBV4-3,few,CASSLDSNSGANVLTF,TGCGCCAGCAGCCTTGACAGCAACTCTGGGGCCAACGTCCTGACTTTC
12,.,TRBJ1-5,TRBV7-2,.,CASSFGDQPQHF,TGTGCCAGCAGCTTCGGGGATCAGCCCCAGCATTTT
15,TRBD1,TRBJ1-5,TRBV12-3/TRBV12-4,few,CASRRDRAVNQPQHF,TGTGCCAGCAGACGCGACAGGGCCGTCAATCAGCCCCAGCATTTT
13,.,TRBJ2-3,TRBV30,few,CAWSVRPRDTQYF,TGTGCCTGGAGTGTACGCCCGAGGGATACGCAGTATTTT
16,.,TRBJ2-7,TRBV11-2,few,CASSLEAGAATYEQYF,TGTGCCAGCAGCTTAGAGGCAGGGGCAGCAACCTACGAGCAGTACTTC
15,.,TRBJ1-1,TRBV9,few,CASSVDSTVNTEAFF,TGTGCCAGCAGCGTAGATTCGACCGTTAACACTGAAGCTTTCTTT
15,.,TRBJ1-1,TRBV20-1,.,CSASPLGHLNTEAFF,TGCAGTGCTAGTCCCTTGGGACACCTGAACACTGAAGCTTTCTTT
17,.,TRBJ2-3,TRBV7-9,few,CASSLPRVGYSTDTQYF,TGTGCCAGCAGCTTACCCCGTGTTGGGTATAGCACAGATACGCAGTATTTT
15,.,TRBJ2-3,TRBV10-3,.,CATLGQRGHTDTQYF,TGTGCCACCCTTGGACAGCGGGGACACACAGATACGCAGTATTTT
14,.,TRBJ2-3,TRBV5-1,few,CASSQTGLTDTQYF,TGCGCCAGCAGCCAGACAGGACTCACAGATACGCAGTATTTT
14,TRBD2,TRBJ2-3,TRBV2,few,CASRGLAVADTQYF,TGTGCCAGCAGGGGACTAGCGGTGGCAGATACGCAGTATTTT
14,.,TRBJ1-4,TRBV4-2,few,CASSPDHRNEKLFF,TGTGCCAGCAGCCCGGACCACCGTAATGAAAAACTGTTTTTT
17,TRBD2,TRBJ2-1,TRBV20-1,few,CCARDGTRGLRYNEQFF,TGCTGTGCTAGAGATGGGACTAGGGGCCTCCGATACAATGAGCAGTTCTTC
14,TRBD1,TRBJ1-1,TRBV7-9,.,CASSSAGTDGEAFF,TGTGCCAGCAGCTCGGCCGGGACAGACGGTGAAGCTTTCTTT
16,.,TRBJ2-5,TRBV12-3/TRBV12-4,.,CASSLRIADSQETQYF,TGTGCCAGCAGTTTAAGGATCGCGGACAGCCAGGAGACCCAGTACTTC
17,.,TRBJ2-5,TRBV7-9,.,CASSLGFGMVTQETQYF,TGTGCCAGCAGCTTAGGGTTCGGGATGGTGACCCAAGAGACCCAGTACTTC
11,.,TRBJ2-3,TRBV6-2/TRBV6-3,.,CAIRGFNTQYF,TGTGCCATCCGCGGGTTTAATACGCAGTATTTT
14,.,TRBJ2-7,TRBV18,few,CASSFSGLIYEQYF,TGTGCCAGCTCGTTTAGCGGACTTATCTACGAGCAGTACTTC
15,TRBD1,TRBJ1-4,TRBV20-1,.,CSARDPGTGREKLFF,TGCAGTGCTAGAGACCCCGGGACAGGACGCGAAAAACTGTTTTTT
14,.,TRBJ2-3,TRBV20-1,.,CSALIRSNTDTQYF,TGCAGTGCCCTCATCCGCTCCAACACAGATACGCAGTATTTT
16,.,TRBJ1-5,TRBV6-5,few,CASSYRPADSNQPQHF,TGTGCCAGCAGTTACCGACCAGCGGATAGCAATCAGCCCCAGCATTTT
14,.,TRBJ2-5,TRBV7-2,.,CASSLRDPWETQYF,TGTGCCAGCAGCCTTCGGGACCCCTGGGAGACCCAGTACTTC
15,.,TRBJ2-5,TRBV6-2/TRBV6-3,.,CASSDAVKGEETQYF,TGTGCCAGCAGCGACGCGGTGAAAGGGGAAGAGACCCAGTACTTC
13,.,TRBJ1-1,TRBV7-9,.,CASRKDGNTEAFF,TGTGCCAGCAGGAAGGACGGGAACACTGAAGCTTTCTTT
13,.,TRBJ1-1,TRBV5-5,few,CASSLMGNTEAFF,TGTGCCAGCAGCTTGATGGGGAACACTGAAGCTTTCTTT
14,TRBD1,TRBJ1-1,TRBV7-9,.,CASTQGGVAAEAFF,TGTGCCAGCACTCAGGGGGGGGTGGCCGCTGAAGCTTTCTTT
12,.,TRBJ1-2,TRBV20-1,many,CSARDRTYGYTF,TGCAGTGCTAGGGACAGAACCTATGGCTACACCTTC
15,.,TRBJ2-7,TRBV20-1,.,CSARDPRGPSYEQYF,TGCAGTGCTAGAGACCCGCGGGGGCCCAGCTACGAGCAGTACTTC
16,.,TRBJ2-5,TRBV7-2,.,CASSLAGTWGQETQYF,TGTGCCAGCAGCTTAGCGGGGACTTGGGGGCAAGAGACCCAGTACTTC
18,TRBD1,TRBJ2-4,TRBV4-1,.,CASSRGAGTGGAKNIQYF,TGCGCCAGCAGCCGAGGCGCGGGGACAGGGGGCGCCAAAAACATTCAGTACTTC
14,TRBD2,TRBJ2-1,TRBV6-1,.,CASTLAGKWNEQFF,TGTGCCAGCACCTTAGCGGGAAAGTGGAATGAGCAGTTCTTC
18,TRBD2,TRBJ2-5,TRBV30,.,CAWSVGLNGLAGSETQYF,TGTGCCTGGAGTGTAGGCCTTAATGGACTAGCGGGATCAGAGACCCAGTACTTC
18,TRBD2,TRBJ2-1,TRBV4-3,few,CASSLITSGRGTYNEQFF,TGCGCCAGCAGCCTGATTACTAGCGGGAGAGGAACCTACAATGAGCAGTTCTTC
15,.,TRBJ2-1,TRBV9,few,CASSPTGLGYNEQFF,TGTGCCAGCAGCCCGACGGGGTTGGGGTACAATGAGCAGTTCTTC
17,.,TRBJ2-3,TRBV24-1,few,CATGSPWLAASTDTQYF,TGTGCCACCGGCTCCCCCTGGCTAGCAGCTAGCACAGATACGCAGTATTTT
14,TRBD1,TRBJ2-7,TRBV12-3/TRBV12-4,many,CASKGTGETYEQYF,TGTGCCAGCAAGGGTACAGGGGAGACCTACGAGCAGTACTTC
14,.,TRBJ2-5,TRBV4-1,.,CASSHQQGTETQYF,TGTGCCAGCAGCCATCAACAGGGTACGGAGACCCAGTACTTC
14,.,TRBJ2-7,TRBV4-3,.,CASSQVIAGYEQYF,TGCGCCAGCAGCCAAGTAATCGCGGGCTACGAGCAGTACTTC
13,.,TRBJ1-4,TRBV10-3,few,CATAGGSNEKLFF,TGTGCCACCGCCGGGGGAAGTAATGAAAAACTGTTTTTT
19,TRBD1,TRBJ2-7,TRBV4-1,few,CASSQGPRGMGQEKYEQYF,TGCGCCAGCAGCCAAGGACCCCGGGGTATGGGACAGGAAAAATACGAGCAGTACTTC
13,TRBD1,TRBJ1-2,TRBV29-1,few,CSAKQGATGGYTF,TGCAGCGCCAAACAGGGGGCGACGGGTGGCTACACCTTC
15,.,TRBJ1-5,TRBV20-1,.,CSARPGRTGNQPQHF,TGCAGTGCTAGACCGGGGAGGACGGGCAATCAGCCCCAGCATTTT
15,.,TRBJ2-2,TRBV7-2,.,CASSPHSGGTGELFF,TGTGCCAGCAGCCCCCACTCAGGAGGCACCGGGGAGCTGTTTTTT
16,.,TRBJ2-3,TRBV7-2,.,CASSRPPTPSTDTQYF,TGTGCCAGCAGCAGACCCCCTACTCCTAGCACAGATACGCAGTATTTT
15,.,TRBJ2-1,TRBV20-1,few,CSAGNTGLSYNEQFF,TGCAGTGCTGGAAATACAGGGCTAAGCTACAATGAGCAGTTCTTC
17,.,TRBJ2-7,TRBV6-5,.,CASSYSRGTGSSYEQYF,TGTGCCAGCAGTTACTCGCGGGGAACGGGGAGCTCCTACGAGCAGTACTTC